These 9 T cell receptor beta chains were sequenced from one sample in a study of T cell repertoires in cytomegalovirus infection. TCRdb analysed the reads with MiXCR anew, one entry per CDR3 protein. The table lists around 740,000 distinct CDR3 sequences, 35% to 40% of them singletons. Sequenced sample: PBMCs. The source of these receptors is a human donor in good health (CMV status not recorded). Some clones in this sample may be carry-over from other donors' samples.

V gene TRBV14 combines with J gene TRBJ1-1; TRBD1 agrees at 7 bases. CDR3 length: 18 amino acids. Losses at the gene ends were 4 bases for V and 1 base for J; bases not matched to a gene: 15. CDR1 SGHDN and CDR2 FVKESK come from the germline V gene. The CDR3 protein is CASSRKAVGGTENTEAFF. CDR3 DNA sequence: TGTGCCAGCAGCCGAAAAGCGGTGGGAGGGACAGAGAACACTGAAGCTTTCTTT.

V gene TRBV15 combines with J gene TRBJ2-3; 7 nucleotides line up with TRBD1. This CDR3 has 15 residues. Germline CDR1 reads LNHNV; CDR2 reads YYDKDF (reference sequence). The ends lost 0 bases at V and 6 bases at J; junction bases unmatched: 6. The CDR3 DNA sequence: TGTGCCACCAGCAGAGACCCGACAGGGTGGGATACGCAGTATTTT. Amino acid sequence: CATSRDPTGWDTQYF.

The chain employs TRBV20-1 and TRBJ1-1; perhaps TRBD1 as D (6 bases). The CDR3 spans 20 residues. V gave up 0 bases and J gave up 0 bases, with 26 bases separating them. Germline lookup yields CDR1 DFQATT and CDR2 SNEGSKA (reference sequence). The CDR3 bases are TGCAGTGCTAGAGATTATATGGGAAACTCCTGGGGGGGCGTGAACACTGAAGCTTTCTTT. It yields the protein CSARDYMGNSWGGVNTEAFF.

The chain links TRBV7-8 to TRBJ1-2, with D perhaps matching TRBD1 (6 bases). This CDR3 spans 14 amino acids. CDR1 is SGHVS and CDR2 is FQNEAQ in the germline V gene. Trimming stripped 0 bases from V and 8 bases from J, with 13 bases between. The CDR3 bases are TGTGCCAGCAGCTTAGCAGGGGGGACGTTCGGCTACACCTTC. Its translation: CASSLAGGTFGYTF.

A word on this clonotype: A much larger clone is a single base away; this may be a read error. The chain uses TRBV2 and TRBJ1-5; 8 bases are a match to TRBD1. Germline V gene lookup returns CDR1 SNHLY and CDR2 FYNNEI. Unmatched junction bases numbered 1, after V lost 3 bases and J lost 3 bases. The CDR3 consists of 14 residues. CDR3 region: CASSDQGANQPQHF. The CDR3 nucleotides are TGTGCCAGCAGTGATCAGGGGGCCAATCAGCCCCAGCATTTT.

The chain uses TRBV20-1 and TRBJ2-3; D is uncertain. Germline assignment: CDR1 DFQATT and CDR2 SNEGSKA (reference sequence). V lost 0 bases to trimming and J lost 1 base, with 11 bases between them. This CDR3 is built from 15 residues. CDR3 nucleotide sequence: TGCAGTGCTAGAGATACCGTATACCGCACAGATACGCAGTATTTT. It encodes CSARDTVYRTDTQYF.

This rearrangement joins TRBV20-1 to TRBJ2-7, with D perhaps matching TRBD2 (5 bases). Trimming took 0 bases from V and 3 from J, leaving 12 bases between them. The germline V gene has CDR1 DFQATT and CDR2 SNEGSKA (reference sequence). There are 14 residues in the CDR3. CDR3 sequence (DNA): TGCAGTGCTAGAGATGCCGGGGTACTCTACGAGCAGTACTTC. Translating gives CSARDAGVLYEQYF.

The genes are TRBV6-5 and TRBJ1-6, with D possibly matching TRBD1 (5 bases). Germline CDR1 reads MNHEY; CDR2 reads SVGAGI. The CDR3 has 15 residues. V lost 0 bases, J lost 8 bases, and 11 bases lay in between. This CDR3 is CASSYSAGFDSPLHF. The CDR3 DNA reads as TGTGCCAGCAGTTACTCAGCAGGGTTTGATTCACCCCTCCACTTT.

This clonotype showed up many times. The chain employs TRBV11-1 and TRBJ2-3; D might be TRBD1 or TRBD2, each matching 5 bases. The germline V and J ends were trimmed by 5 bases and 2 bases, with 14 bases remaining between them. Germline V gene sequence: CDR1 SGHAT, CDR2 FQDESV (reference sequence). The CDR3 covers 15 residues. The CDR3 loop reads CASSPEGQITDTQYF. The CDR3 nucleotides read TGTGCCAGCAGCCCAGAGGGGCAAATCACAGATACGCAGTATTTT.